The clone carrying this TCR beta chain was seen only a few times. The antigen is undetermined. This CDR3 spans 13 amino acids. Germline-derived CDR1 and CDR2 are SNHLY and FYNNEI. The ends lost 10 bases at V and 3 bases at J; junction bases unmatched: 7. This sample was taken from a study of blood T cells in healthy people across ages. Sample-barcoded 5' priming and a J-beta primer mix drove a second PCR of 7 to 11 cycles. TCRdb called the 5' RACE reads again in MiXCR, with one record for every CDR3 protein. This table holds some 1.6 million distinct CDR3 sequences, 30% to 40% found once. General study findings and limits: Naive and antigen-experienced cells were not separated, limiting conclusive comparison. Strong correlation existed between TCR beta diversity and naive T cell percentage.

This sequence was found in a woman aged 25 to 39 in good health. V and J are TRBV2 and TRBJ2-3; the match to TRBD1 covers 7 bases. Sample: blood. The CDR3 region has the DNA TGTGCCATAAAGACGACAGGGACAGATACGCAGTATTTT. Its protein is CAIKTTGTDTQYF.